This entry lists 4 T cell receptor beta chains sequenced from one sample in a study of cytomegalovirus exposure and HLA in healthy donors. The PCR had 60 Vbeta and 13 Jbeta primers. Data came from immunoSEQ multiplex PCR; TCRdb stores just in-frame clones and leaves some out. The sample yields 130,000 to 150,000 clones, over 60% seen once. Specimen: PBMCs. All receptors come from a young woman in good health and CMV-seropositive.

For the CDR3, the DNA is TGTGCCAGCAGTATCGGGCGGGACGCGTTCTACGAGCAGTACTTC. Translation: CASSIGRDAFYEQYF. The rearrangement joins TRBV28 to TRBJ2-7; TRBD2 is a possible D gene (6 bases). The germline gives CDR1 MDHEN, CDR2 SYDVKM. V shed 5 bases and J shed 3 bases, with 17 bases lying between them. The length of the CDR3 is 15 residues. Together with reference TRBV28 and TRBJ2-7, the CDR3 gives the full variable domain: DVKVTQSSRYLVKRTGEKVFLECVQDMDHENMFWYRQDPGLGLRLIYFSYDVKMKEKGDIPEGYSVSREKKERFSLILESASTNQTSMYLCASSIGRDAFYEQYFGPGTRLTVT.

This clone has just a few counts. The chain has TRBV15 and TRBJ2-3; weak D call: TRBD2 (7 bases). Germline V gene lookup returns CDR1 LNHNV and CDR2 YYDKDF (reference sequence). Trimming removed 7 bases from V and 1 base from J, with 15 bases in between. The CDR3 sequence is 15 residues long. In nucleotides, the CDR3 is TGTGCCACCACCCCGGGGGGCCGGGGCACAGATACGCAGTATTTT. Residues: CATTPGGRGTDTQYF.

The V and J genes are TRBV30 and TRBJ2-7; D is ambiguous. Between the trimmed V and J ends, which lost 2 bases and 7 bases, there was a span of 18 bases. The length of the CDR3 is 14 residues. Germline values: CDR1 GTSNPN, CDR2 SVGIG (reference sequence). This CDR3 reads CAWSRGGIFAEQYF. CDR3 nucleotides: TGTGCCTGGAGTCGCGGCGGAATTTTCGCTGAGCAGTACTTC.

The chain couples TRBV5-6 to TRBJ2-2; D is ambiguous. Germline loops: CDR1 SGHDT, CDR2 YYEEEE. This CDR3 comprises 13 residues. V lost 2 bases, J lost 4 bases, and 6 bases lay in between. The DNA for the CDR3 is TGTGCCAGCAGCTTCCTGTTCACCGGGGAGCTGTTTTTT. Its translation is CASSFLFTGELFF. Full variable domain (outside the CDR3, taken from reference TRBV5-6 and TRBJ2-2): DAGVTQSPTHLIKTRGQQVTLRCSPKSGHDTVSWYQQALGQGPQFIFQYYEEEERQRGNFPDRFSGHQFPNYSSELNVNALLLGDSALYLCASSFLFTGELFFGEGSRLTVL.